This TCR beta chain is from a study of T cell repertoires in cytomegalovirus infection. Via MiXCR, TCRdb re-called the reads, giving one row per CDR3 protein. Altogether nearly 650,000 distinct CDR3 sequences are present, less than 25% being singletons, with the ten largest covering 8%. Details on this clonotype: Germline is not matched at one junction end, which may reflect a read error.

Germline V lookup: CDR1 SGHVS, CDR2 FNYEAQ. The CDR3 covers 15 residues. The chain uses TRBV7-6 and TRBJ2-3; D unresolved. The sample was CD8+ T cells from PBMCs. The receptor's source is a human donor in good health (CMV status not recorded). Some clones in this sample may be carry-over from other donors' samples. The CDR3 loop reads CVSSLGQYWTDTQYF. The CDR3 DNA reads TGTGTCAGCAGCTTAGGGCAGTACTGGACAGATACGCAGTATTTT.